Listed here are 13 T cell receptor beta chains from one sample, sequenced in a study of metastatic and nonmetastatic thyroid tumors. TCRdb re-called the PCR reads via MiXCR. Among about 31,000 clones, under 25% were seen once, and the ten largest hold roughly a fifth. Treatment of any kind had been given to no patient before thyroid surgery. Sequencing was performed on blood. The receptors come from a female donor with papillary thyroid cancer or a benign thyroid nodule (not recorded which). Some clones in this sample may be carry-over from other donors' samples.

This clone is judged medium-sized. This chain joins TRBV6-1 and TRBJ2-1, with 10 bases identical to TRBD2. The CDR3 runs 15 residues. Unmatched junction bases numbered 4, after V lost 4 bases and J lost 4 bases. From germline, CDR1 is MNHNS and CDR2 SASEGT. As DNA, the CDR3 is TGTGCCAGCAGTGGACCGGGACTAGCGTACAATGAGCAGTTCTTC. Protein product: CASSGPGLAYNEQFF.

The chain links TRBV5-5 to TRBJ2-7; 7 bases are a match to TRBD1. In germline, CDR1 is SGHKS, CDR2 YYEKEE (reference sequence). J gave up 3 bases and V 1 base, and 4 bases lay outside the gene matches. CDR3 length equals 14 residues. The CDR3 region is CASSLSGQNYEQYF. CDR3 nucleotide sequence: TGTGCCAGCAGCTTGTCGGGACAGAACTACGAGCAGTACTTC.

This clone was seen repeatedly, ten times or more. J is TRBJ2-3 and V is TRBV20-1, with 9 bases fitting TRBD1. The CDR3 is 16 residues long. Germline V gene lookup returns CDR1 DFQATT and CDR2 SNEGSKA (reference sequence). The J segment lost 2 bases and the V segment lost 2 bases, leaving 8 bases of the junction unmatched. The CDR3 loop reads CSARSLGQGVTDTQYF. CDR3 coding DNA: TGCAGTGCTAGAAGTCTGGGACAGGGAGTCACAGATACGCAGTATTTT.

This clone was recorded many times. This may arise from a read error, as a much more abundant clone is one base away. V and J are TRBV6-4 and TRBJ2-3, with 13 positions matching TRBD2. Germline CDR1 MRHNA, CDR2 SNTAGT. The length of the CDR3 is 15 residues. J lost 4 bases, V lost 3 bases, and 1 base had no gene match. In nucleotides, the CDR3 is TGTGCCAGCAGTGAACTAGCGGGGGGGCCAGATACGCAGTATTTT. Its protein product is CASSELAGGPDTQYF.

In this sample, this clone turned up a few times. Other DNA sequences within the sample encode an identical CDR3. The chain uses TRBV6-1 and TRBJ1-2; TRBD1 is a possible D gene (6 bases). The germline V gene encodes CDR1 MNHNS and CDR2 SASEGT. Between the trimmed V and J ends, which lost 8 bases and 7 bases, there was a span of 17 bases. The CDR3 consists of 13 residues. CDR3 DNA: TGTGCCAGCGGTCTGGACAGTGGGGCTGGCTACACCTTC. This sequence encodes CASGLDSGAGYTF.

Ten or more counts support this clone. The chain recombines TRBV20-1 with TRBJ2-1; D unclear. Germline CDR1 and CDR2: DFQATT and SNEGSKA (reference sequence). V was pared by 3 bases and J by 7 bases, with 13 bases between. The length of the CDR3 is 13 residues. CDR3 loop: CSARPLVINEQFF. The CDR3 coding sequence is TGCAGTGCTAGGCCCCTCGTAATTAATGAGCAGTTCTTC.

Concerning this clone itself: A much larger clonotype is one base distant, so this may be a read error. The chain is built from TRBV2 and TRBJ1-4; D is uncertain. CDR3 length: 17 residues. V gave up 7 bases and J gave up 0 bases, with 18 bases separating them. CDR1 is SNHLY, CDR2 FYNNEI, per germline. CDR3 residues: CASMGIFIYATNEKLFF. Written as DNA, the CDR3 is TGTGCCAGCATGGGAATTTTTATATATGCAACTAATGAAAAACTGTTTTTT.

This clone turned up a few times. The chain couples TRBV2 to TRBJ2-1; D is unresolved. CDR3 size: 13 residues. Germline CDR1 SNHLY, CDR2 FYNNEI. V lost 6 bases and J lost 4, with 10 bases in between. The CDR3 DNA sequence: TGTGCCAGCAGCCACACAGAATACAATGAGCAGTTCTTC. Translated: CASSHTEYNEQFF. The variable domain in full, with the rest retrieved from reference TRBV2 and TRBJ2-1, is EPEVTQTPSHQVTQMGQEVILRCVPISNHLYFYWYRQILGQKVEFLVSFYNNEISEKSEIFDDQFSVERPDGSNFTLKIRSTKLEDSAMYFCASSHTEYNEQFFGPGTRLTVL.

In this sample, this clone turned up many times. The genes are TRBV11-2 and TRBJ1-2; D is undetermined. The CDR3 covers 12 residues. The germline V gene has CDR1 SGHAT and CDR2 FQNNGV. Trimming cost V 1 base and J 2 bases, with 2 bases left between them. In DNA, the CDR3 is TGTGCCAGCAGCTTAGGAAACTATGGCTACACCTTC. Its translation is CASSLGNYGYTF.

In this sample, this clone turned up many times. The rearrangement uses TRBV4-1 and TRBJ2-7; TRBD2 agrees at 8 bases. The J segment lost 0 bases and the V segment lost 0 bases, leaving 4 bases of the junction unmatched. The length of the CDR3 is 16 residues. Germline loops: CDR1 MGHRA, CDR2 YSYEKL. The CDR3 sequence is CASSQDTGGSSYEQYF. The DNA for the CDR3 is TGCGCCAGCAGCCAAGATACGGGGGGGAGCTCCTACGAGCAGTACTTC.

The rearrangement uses TRBV5-8 and TRBJ1-4, with TRBD1 matching over 10 bases. V lost 0 bases and J lost 6; bases outside the gene matches: 5. This CDR3 has 16 amino acids. CDR1 is SGHTS and CDR2 is YDEGEE in the germline V gene. CDR3 DNA sequence: TGTGCCAGCAGCTTGGTGCCCGGGACAGGGGATGAAAAACTGTTTTTT. Protein sequence: CASSLVPGTGDEKLFF. Complete variable domain (other parts from reference TRBV5-8 and TRBJ1-4): EAGVTQSPTHLIKTRGQQATLRCSPISGHTSVYWYQQALGLGLQFLLWYDEGEERNRGNFPPRFSGRQFPNYSSELNVNALELEDSALYLCASSLVPGTGDEKLFFGSGTQLSVL.

This clone showed up many times. The chain combines TRBV28 with TRBJ1-5; perhaps TRBD1 as D (5 bases). The CDR3 has 14 amino acids. Trimming removed 3 bases from V and 7 bases from J, with 13 bases in between. Germline V lookup: CDR1 MDHEN, CDR2 SYDVKM. DNA for the CDR3: TGTGCCAGCAGTTTCCAGGGTTTTCGACAGCCCCAGCATTTT. It yields the protein CASSFQGFRQPQHF. The entire variable domain, with the rest obtained from reference TRBV28 and TRBJ1-5, is as follows: DVKVTQSSRYLVKRTGEKVFLECVQDMDHENMFWYRQDPGLGLRLIYFSYDVKMKEKGDIPEGYSVSREKKERFSLILESASTNQTSMYLCASSFQGFRQPQHFGDGTRLSIL.

This clone was picked up many times. The chain recombines TRBV14 with TRBJ1-1, with 8 positions matching TRBD1. With V trimmed by 4 bases and J by 0 bases, 13 bases remained unmatched. This CDR3 comprises 18 residues. The V gene's germline CDR1 is SGHDN and CDR2 FVKESK. The CDR3 coding sequence is TGTGCCAGCAGCCCCCAACAGGGGGGGTTCTCGGTGAACACTGAAGCTTTCTTT. Its translation is CASSPQQGGFSVNTEAFF.